This paragraph reports one TCR beta chain. Seattle-derived patients entered the study during active infection and were followed longitudinally. This CDR3 region has 15 residues. This sample was included in a study of blood T cell repertoires in COVID-19. As for the study in general: PBMCs, B-cell-depleted T cells, or T cells provided the cDNA or gDNA that made up the material.

Source study methods: Estimation of nucleated cell counts was performed using reference gene primer amplification. Clones were sequenced by immunoSEQ multiplex PCR, and TCRdb holds only the in-frame ones, with some missing. V and J calls plus clone size are reproduced from that table; the DNA served to infer D and trimming. The sample lists 410,000 or so clones; about 91% were seen once. The chain has TRBV21-1 and TRBJ2-7; the DNA was not used to check the table's D call, TRBD1. TRBV21-1 is labeled a pseudogene. This TCR derives from a woman aged 40 to 50 with COVID-19, enrolled during active disease. The sequencing sample was made of peripheral blood. CDR3 protein: CASSKGDRGTYEQYF. In DNA form, the CDR3 reads TGTGCCAGCAGCAAAGGGGACAGGGGTACCTACGAGCAGTACTTC.